Listed below are T cell receptor beta chains from one sample, sequenced in a study of T cells in Graves' hyperthyroidism and ophthalmopathy. MiXCR, run by TCRdb on the multiplex PCR reads, gives a single entry per CDR3 protein. The sample has approximately 600,000 distinct CDR3 sequences, about 14% seen once. Specimen: blood. The receptors originated from a woman between 40 and 50 years old with Graves' ophthalmopathy. CDR3s include the opening cysteine and the closing phenylalanine or tryptophan. D genes are given only for firm matches. The size field is filled for only some rows; it gives once, few, many or a size class.

cdr3_length	v_call	j_call	d_call	clone_size	cdr3_aa	cdr3_nt
16	TRBV11-1	TRBJ2-7	NA	NA	CASSPAGSGRSYEQYF	TGTGCCAGCAGCCCCGCGGGTAGCGGAAGATCCTACGAGCAGTACTTC
13	TRBV10-3	TRBJ1-5	NA	many	CAISESGAMAQHF	TGTGCCATCAGTGAGTCGGGAGCCATGGCCCAGCATTTT
16	TRBV20-1	TRBJ2-1	TRBD1	many	CSAPRTGTSSYNEQFF	TGCAGTGCTCCCCGGACAGGGACTTCGTCCTACAATGAGCAGTTCTTC
15	TRBV7-9	TRBJ1-2	NA	few	CASRPRSGLNYGYTF	TGTGCCAGCAGGCCGAGAAGCGGTTTGAACTATGGCTACACCTTC
17	TRBV6-1	TRBJ1-1	TRBD1	many	CASTPTGTALMNTEAFF	TGTGCCAGCACCCCGACCGGGACAGCGTTGATGAACACTGAAGCTTTCTTT
18	TRBV11-2	TRBJ2-2	TRBD2	many	CASSSDTLAERGTGELFF	TGTGCCAGCAGCTCAGACACACTAGCGGAACGTGGCACCGGGGAGCTGTTTTTT
15	TRBV13	TRBJ2-7	TRBD2	many	CASSLRAGGPNEQYF	TGTGCCAGCAGCTTACGAGCGGGAGGGCCAAACGAGCAGTACTTC
14	TRBV27	TRBJ1-1	TRBD1	many	CASRQGLANTEAFF	TGTGCCAGCCGACAGGGGTTAGCGAACACTGAAGCTTTCTTT
14	TRBV12-5	TRBJ2-7	TRBD2	many	CASGQPPGLAAQYF	TGTGCTAGTGGTCAACCCCCGGGACTAGCGGCACAGTACTTC
15	TRBV19	TRBJ2-2	NA	many	CASNWRAGDGGELFF	TGTGCCAGTAATTGGAGGGCCGGGGATGGCGGGGAGCTGTTTTTT
13	TRBV15	TRBJ2-7	NA	many	CATSSPQGYEQYF	TGTGCCACCAGCAGCCCACAGGGCTACGAGCAGTACTTC
13	TRBV20-1	TRBJ2-5	NA	many	CSARGPDQETQYF	TGCAGTGCTAGGGGGCCAGACCAAGAGACCCAGTACTTC
16	TRBV19	TRBJ2-7	TRBD1	NA	CASSYRGRGASYEQYF	TGTGCCAGTAGTTACAGGGGGCGAGGGGCCTCCTACGAGCAGTACTTC
15	TRBV6-5	TRBJ1-6	TRBD1	NA	CASSYGQGVGSPLHF	TGTGCCAGCAGTTACGGGCAGGGGGTCGGTTCACCCCTCCACTTT
19	TRBV11-3	TRBJ2-7	NA	NA	CASSFYICSAAGQGYEQYF	NA
14	TRBV30	TRBJ2-7	NA	few	CAWSVDWSFYEQYF	TGTGCCTGGAGTGTTGACTGGTCCTTTTACGAGCAGTACTTC
13	TRBV19	TRBJ1-5	TRBD1	many	CASSKGASQPQHF	TGTGCCAGTAGTAAGGGGGCCTCTCAGCCCCAGCATTTT
12	TRBV2	TRBJ2-7	NA	NA	CASHGANYEQYF	TGTGCCAGCCATGGGGCCAACTACGAGCAGTACTTC
11	TRBV12-3/TRBV12-4	TRBJ2-3	NA	many	CASSFRDTQYF	TGTGCCAGCAGTTTTCGGGATACGCAGTATTTT
11	TRBV30	TRBJ1-2	NA	many	CAWSVLLPRTF	TGTGCCTGGAGTGTACTATTGCCACGCACCTTC
16	TRBV7-6	TRBJ2-5	NA	many	CASSLEPGRAQETQYF	TGTGCCAGCAGCTTAGAACCGGGACGGGCCCAAGAGACCCAGTACTTC
16	TRBV28	TRBJ2-7	TRBD1	many	CASNSRPGQGLYEQYF	TGTGCCAGCAACTCCAGACCGGGACAGGGTCTGTACGAGCAGTACTTC
16	TRBV4-3	TRBJ2-7	TRBD2	NA	CASSQTIAGGTYEQYF	TGCGCCAGCAGCCAAACCATAGCGGGAGGGACCTACGAGCAGTACTTC
15	TRBV10-3	TRBJ2-7	TRBD2	few	CAAPAGLAGYYEQYF	TGTGCCGCCCCGGCTGGACTAGCGGGATACTACGAGCAGTACTTC
13	TRBV5-1	TRBJ2-3	NA	many	CASSPASKDTQYF	TGCGCCAGCAGCCCGGCTTCGAAAGATACGCAGTATTTT
19	TRBV12-3/TRBV12-4	TRBJ2-2	TRBD2	many	CASSLTPGLAGERTGELFF	TGTGCCAGCAGTTTAACCCCCGGGCTAGCGGGAGAGCGTACCGGGGAGCTGTTTTTT
14	TRBV3-1	TRBJ2-5	NA	NA	CASSQGTDAETQYF	TGTGCCAGCAGCCAAGGGACGGATGCAGAGACCCAGTACTTC
18	TRBV18	TRBJ2-2	TRBD1	NA	CASSPRTGTGMNTGELFF	TGTGCCAGCTCACCACGCACCGGGACAGGGATGAACACCGGGGAGCTGTTTTTT
13	TRBV29-1	TRBJ2-7	NA	many	CSVEDTGGSEQYF	TGCAGCGTTGAAGATACGGGGGGCTCCGAGCAGTACTTC
16	TRBV12-3/TRBV12-4	TRBJ2-7	TRBD2	many	CASSRQTGLAVYEQYF	TGTGCCAGCAGTCGCCAAACGGGACTAGCGGTATACGAGCAGTACTTC
14	TRBV19	TRBJ2-5	TRBD2	many	CASSSQLAGETQYF	TGTGCCAGTAGTAGCCAACTAGCGGGAGAGACCCAGTACTTC
13	TRBV6-5	TRBJ2-7	TRBD1	NA	CASSFTGAHEQYF	TGTGCCAGCAGTTTTACAGGGGCCCACGAGCAGTACTTC
15	TRBV4-2	TRBJ2-5	NA	many	CASSQEGGPGETQYF	TGTGCCAGCAGCCAAGAAGGGGGGCCAGGAGAGACCCAGTACTTC
14	TRBV28	TRBJ2-7	NA	many	CASSLAQDSYEQYF	TGTGCCAGCAGTTTAGCCCAGGACAGCTACGAGCAGTACTTC
15	TRBV7-6	TRBJ1-5	NA	many	CASSGDQAPNQPQHF	TGTGCCAGCAGCGGAGACCAGGCCCCCAATCAGCCCCAGCATTTT
14	TRBV6-2/TRBV6-3	TRBJ1-1	NA	NA	CASSYNDLNTEAFF	TGTGCCAGCAGTTACAACGATCTGAACACTGAAGCTTTCTTT
17	TRBV6-5	TRBJ2-5	TRBD1	many	CASSYSKWGQKQETQYF	TGTGCCAGCAGTTACTCGAAGTGGGGACAGAAACAAGAGACCCAGTACTTC
14	TRBV6-2/TRBV6-3	TRBJ2-2	TRBD2	NA	CASSYTSDTGELFF	TGTGCCAGCAGTTACACTAGCGACACCGGGGAGCTGTTTTTT
13	TRBV6-1	TRBJ2-7	NA	NA	CASSIRPTYEQYF	TGTGCCAGCAGCATCCGACCGACTTACGAGCAGTACTTC
14	TRBV28	TRBJ1-5	NA	many	CASSLMGLGQPQHF	TGTGCCAGCAGTTTAATGGGGTTAGGTCAGCCCCAGCATTTT
17	TRBV11-2	TRBJ2-7	NA	many	CASSKRGAGYSSYEQYF	TGTGCCAGCAGCAAGAGGGGGGCAGGCTATAGTTCGTACGAGCAGTACTTC
15	TRBV3-1	TRBJ2-7	NA	many	CASSRGTLVSYEQYF	TGTGCCAGCAGCCGAGGGACTTTGGTCTCCTACGAGCAGTACTTC
13	TRBV4-3	TRBJ2-7	NA	many	CASSQENSYEQYF	TGCGCCAGCAGCCAAGAGAACAGCTACGAGCAGTACTTC
15	TRBV30	TRBJ1-3	NA	NA	CAWTKTGFSGNTIYF	TGTGCCTGGACTAAGACAGGTTTCTCTGGAAACACCATATATTTT
15	TRBV12-3/TRBV12-4	TRBJ2-5	NA	NA	CASSRRSNHPETQYF	TGTGCCAGCAGTCGTAGGAGTAACCATCCAGAGACCCAGTACTTC
15	TRBV28	TRBJ2-3	TRBD2	NA	CASTSKREGPDTQYF	TGTGCCAGCACCTCTAAGCGGGAGGGGCCAGATACGCAGTATTTT
12	TRBV29-1	TRBJ2-7	NA	few	CSVEVPSYEQYF	TGCAGCGTTGAAGTTCCTTCATACGAGCAGTACTTC
16	TRBV15	TRBJ1-5	NA	many	CATSSINSYSNQPQHF	TGTGCCACCAGCAGTATCAACAGCTATAGCAATCAGCCCCAGCATTTT
15	TRBV6-5	TRBJ2-2	TRBD2	many	CASSYEAGGVGELFF	TGTGCCAGCAGTTACGAGGCGGGGGGCGTCGGGGAGCTGTTTTTT
13	TRBV11-2	TRBJ2-2	NA	few	CASRPTDTGELFF	TGTGCCAGCAGACCCACGGATACCGGGGAGCTGTTTTTT